Sequencing of this T cell receptor (beta chain) was carried out in a study of identical twins. Looked up from germline, CDR1 is SEHNR and CDR2 is FQNEAQ (reference sequence). V lost 3 bases and J 13 bases, leaving 24 bases between the germline ends. This CDR3 is 15 amino acids long. TCRdb re-called the 5' RACE reads with MiXCR, one entry per CDR3 protein. Here the sample spans about 340,000 distinct CDR3 sequences, roughly 9% being singletons. A note on this clonotype: The antigen is unknown.

The study, taken as a whole, reports: Fewer insertions marked abundant cord blood beta clonotypes; young adult naive trended weakly, memory not at all. Model-predicted out-of-frame TCR alpha sharing fell below observed values in monozygotic twins. The authors drew conclusions from cross-sectional statistical analysis rather than following the same donors.

The clonotype was recovered from a woman in her forties or fifties in good health. Sequencing was performed on naive T cells sorted from blood. This chain joins TRBV7-9 and TRBJ1-1; TRBD1 is a possible D gene (6 bases). The CDR3 is CASSFEGIWGSGDFF. In nucleotides, the CDR3 is TGTGCCAGCAGCTTTGAGGGGATCTGGGGGTCAGGGGATTTCTTT.